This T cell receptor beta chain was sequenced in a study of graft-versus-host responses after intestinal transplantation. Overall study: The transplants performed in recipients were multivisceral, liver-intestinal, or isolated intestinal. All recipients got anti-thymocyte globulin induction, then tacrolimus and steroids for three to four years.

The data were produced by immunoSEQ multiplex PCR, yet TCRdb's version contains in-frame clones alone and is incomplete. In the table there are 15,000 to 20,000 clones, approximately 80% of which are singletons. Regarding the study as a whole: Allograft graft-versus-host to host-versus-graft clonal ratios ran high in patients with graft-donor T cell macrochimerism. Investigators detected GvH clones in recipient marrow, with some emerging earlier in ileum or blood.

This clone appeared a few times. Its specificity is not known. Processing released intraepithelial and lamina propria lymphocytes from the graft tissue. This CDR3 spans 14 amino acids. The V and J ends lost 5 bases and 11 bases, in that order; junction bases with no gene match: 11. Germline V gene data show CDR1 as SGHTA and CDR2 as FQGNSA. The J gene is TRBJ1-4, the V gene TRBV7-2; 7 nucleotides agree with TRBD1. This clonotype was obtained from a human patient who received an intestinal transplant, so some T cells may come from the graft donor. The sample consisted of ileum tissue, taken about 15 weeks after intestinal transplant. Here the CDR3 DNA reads TGTGCCAGCAGCACCGTCCGACAGGGAGGGAAACTGTTTTTT. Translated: CASSTVRQGGKLFF.